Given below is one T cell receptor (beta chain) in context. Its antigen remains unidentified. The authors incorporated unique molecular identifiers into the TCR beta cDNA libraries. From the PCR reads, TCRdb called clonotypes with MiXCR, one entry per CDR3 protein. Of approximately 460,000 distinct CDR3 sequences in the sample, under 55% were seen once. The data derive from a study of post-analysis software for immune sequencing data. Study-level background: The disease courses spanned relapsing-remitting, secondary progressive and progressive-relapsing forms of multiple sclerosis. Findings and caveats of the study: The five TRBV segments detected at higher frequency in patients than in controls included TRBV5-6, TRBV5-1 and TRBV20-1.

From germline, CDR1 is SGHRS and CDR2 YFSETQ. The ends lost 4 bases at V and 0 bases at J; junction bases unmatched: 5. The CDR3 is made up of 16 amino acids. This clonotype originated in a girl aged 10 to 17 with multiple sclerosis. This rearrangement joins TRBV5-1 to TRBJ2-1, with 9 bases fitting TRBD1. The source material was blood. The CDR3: CASSPGQGNSYNEQFF. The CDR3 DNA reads TGCGCCAGCAGCCCGGGACAGGGAAACTCCTACAATGAGCAGTTCTTC.